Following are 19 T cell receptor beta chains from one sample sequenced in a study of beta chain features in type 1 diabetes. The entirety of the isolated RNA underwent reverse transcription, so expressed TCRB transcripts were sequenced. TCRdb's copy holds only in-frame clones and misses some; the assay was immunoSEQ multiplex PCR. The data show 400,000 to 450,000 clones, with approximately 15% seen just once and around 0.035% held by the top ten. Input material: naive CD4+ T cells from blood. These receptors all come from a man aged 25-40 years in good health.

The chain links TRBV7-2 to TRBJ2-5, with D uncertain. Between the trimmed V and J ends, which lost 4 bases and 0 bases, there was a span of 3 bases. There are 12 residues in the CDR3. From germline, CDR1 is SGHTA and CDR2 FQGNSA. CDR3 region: CASSYYQETQYF. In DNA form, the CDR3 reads TGTGCCAGCAGCTATTACCAAGAGACCCAGTACTTC.

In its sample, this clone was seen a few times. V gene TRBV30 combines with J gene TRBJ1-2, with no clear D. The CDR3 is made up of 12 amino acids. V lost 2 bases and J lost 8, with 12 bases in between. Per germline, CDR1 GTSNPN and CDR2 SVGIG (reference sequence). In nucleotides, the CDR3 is TGTGCCTGGAGTTCCGTCGCAGGCGGCTACACCTTC. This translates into CAWSSVAGGYTF. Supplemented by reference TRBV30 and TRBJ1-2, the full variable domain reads SQTIHQWPATLVQPVGSPLSLECTVEGTSNPNLYWYRQAAGRGLQLLFYSVGIGQISSEVPQNLSASRPQDRQFILSSKKLLLSDSGFYLCAWSSVAGGYTFGSGTRLTVV.

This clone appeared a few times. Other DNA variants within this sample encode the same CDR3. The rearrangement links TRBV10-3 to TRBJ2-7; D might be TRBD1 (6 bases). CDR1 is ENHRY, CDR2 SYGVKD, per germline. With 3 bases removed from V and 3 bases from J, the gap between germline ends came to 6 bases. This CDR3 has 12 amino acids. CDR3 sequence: CAISEQGYEQYF. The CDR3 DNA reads TGTGCCATCAGTGAACAGGGCTACGAGCAGTACTTC.

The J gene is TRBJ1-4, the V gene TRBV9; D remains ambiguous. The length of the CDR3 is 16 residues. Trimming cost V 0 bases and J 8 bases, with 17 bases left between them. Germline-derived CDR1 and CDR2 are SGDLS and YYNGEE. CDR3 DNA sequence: TGTGCCAGCAGCGTAGGTCCGGGCCGTGGGAAAGAAAAACTGTTTTTT. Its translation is CASSVGPGRGKEKLFF.

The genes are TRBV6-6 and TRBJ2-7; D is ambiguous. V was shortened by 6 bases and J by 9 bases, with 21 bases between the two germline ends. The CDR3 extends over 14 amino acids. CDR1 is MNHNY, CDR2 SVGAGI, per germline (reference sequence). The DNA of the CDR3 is TGTGCCAGCAGCCCCCCGGACGGCCCGGTGCGGCAGTACTTC. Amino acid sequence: CASSPPDGPVRQYF.

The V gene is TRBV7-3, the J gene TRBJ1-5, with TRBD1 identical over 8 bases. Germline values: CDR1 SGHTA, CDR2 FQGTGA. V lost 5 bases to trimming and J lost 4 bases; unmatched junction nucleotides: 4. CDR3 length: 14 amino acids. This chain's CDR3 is CASSPTGGNQPQHF. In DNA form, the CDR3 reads TGTGCCAGCAGCCCCACAGGGGGAAATCAGCCCCAGCATTTT.

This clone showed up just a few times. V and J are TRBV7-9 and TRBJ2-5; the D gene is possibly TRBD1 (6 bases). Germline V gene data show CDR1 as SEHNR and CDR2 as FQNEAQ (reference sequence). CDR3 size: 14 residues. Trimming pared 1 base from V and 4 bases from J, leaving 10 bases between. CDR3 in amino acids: CASSLVGGTETQYF. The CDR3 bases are TGTGCCAGCAGCTTAGTTGGGGGCACAGAGACCCAGTACTTC.

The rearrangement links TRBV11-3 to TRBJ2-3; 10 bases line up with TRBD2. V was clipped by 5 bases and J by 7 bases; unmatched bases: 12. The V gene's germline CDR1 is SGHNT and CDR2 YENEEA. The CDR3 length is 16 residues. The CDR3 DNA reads TGTGCCAGCAGCCGGACTAGCGGTACGATGATCAATACGCAGTATTTT. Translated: CASSRTSGTMINTQYF.

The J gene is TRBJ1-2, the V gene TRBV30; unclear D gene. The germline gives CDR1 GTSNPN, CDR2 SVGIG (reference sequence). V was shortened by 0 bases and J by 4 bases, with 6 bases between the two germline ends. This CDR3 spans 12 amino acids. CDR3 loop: CAWSVWGYGYTF. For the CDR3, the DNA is TGTGCCTGGAGTGTTTGGGGCTATGGCTACACCTTC.

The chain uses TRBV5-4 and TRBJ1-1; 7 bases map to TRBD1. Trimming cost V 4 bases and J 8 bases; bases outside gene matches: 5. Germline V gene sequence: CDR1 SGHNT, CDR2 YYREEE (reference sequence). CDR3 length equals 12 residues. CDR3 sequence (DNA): TGTGCCAGCAGCATTCGGACAGGCGAAGCTTTCTTT. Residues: CASSIRTGEAFF.

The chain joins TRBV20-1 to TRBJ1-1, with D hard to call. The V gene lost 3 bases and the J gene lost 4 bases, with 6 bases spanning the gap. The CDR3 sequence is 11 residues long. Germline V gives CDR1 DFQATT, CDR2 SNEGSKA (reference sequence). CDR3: CSASSGTEAFF. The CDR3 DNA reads TGCAGTGCTAGCTCTGGCACTGAAGCTTTCTTT.

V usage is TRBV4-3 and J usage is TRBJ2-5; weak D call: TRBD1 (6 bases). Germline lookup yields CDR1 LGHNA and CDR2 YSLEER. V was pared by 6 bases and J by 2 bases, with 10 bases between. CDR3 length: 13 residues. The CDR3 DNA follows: TGCGCCAGCAGGGGGGCAGGGCAAGAGACCCAGTACTTC. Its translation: CASRGAGQETQYF.

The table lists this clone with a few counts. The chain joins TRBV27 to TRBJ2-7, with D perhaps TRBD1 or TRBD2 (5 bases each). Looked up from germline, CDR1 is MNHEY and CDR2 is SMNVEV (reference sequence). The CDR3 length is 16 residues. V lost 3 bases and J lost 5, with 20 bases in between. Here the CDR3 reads CASSLGRQWEPNEQYV. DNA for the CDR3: TGTGCCAGCAGTTTGGGACGGCAATGGGAACCCAACGAGCAGTACGTC.

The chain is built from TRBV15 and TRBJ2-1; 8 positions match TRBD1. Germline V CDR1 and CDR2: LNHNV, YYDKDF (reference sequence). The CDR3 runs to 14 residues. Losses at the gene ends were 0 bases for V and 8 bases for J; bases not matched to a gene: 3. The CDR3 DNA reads TGTGCCACCAGCAGAGAGACAGGGGTCGATGAGCAGTTCTTC. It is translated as CATSRETGVDEQFF.

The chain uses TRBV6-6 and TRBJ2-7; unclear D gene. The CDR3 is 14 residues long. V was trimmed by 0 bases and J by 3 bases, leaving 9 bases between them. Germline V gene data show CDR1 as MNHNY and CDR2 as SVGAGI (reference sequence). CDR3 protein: CASSYSAIYYEQYV. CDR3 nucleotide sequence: TGTGCCAGCAGTTACTCCGCTATTTACTACGAGCAGTACGTC.

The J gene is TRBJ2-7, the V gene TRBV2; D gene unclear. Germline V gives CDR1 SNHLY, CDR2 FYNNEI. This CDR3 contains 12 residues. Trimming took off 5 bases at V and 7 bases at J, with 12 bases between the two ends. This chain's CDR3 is CASSLVGWEQYV. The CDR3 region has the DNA TGTGCCAGCAGTCTAGTCGGCTGGGAGCAGTACGTC.

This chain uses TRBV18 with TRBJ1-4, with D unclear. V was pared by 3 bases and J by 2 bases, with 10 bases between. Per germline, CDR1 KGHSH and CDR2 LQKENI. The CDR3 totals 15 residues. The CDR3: CASSPRGRTNEKLFF. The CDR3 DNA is TGTGCCAGCTCACCTCGAGGGAGGACTAATGAAAAACTGTTTTTT.

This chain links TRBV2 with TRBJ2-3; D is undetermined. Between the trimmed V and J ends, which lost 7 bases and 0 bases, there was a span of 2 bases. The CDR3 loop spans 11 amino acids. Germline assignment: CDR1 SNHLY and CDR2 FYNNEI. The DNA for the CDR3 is TGTGCCAGCAAAAGCACAGATACGCAGTATTTT. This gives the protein CASKSTDTQYF.

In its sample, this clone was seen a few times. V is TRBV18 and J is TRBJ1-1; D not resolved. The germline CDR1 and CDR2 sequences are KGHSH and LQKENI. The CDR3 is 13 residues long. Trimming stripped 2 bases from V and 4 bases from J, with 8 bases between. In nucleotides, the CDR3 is TGTGCCAGCTCACCAAACTCGGGCACTGAAGCTTTCTTT. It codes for CASSPNSGTEAFF.